This T cell receptor beta chain was identified in a study of OX40 agonist ivuxolimab in advanced cancers. Study-wide background: Patients received the agonistic anti-OX40 (CD134) antibody ivuxolimab.

The repertoire was sequenced with immunoSEQ multiplex PCR; TCRdb's copy has only in-frame clones and lacks some. The repertoire consists of 68,000 or so clones, with about nine tenths occurring once and the leading ten covering roughly 8%. Material: CD4+ or CD8+ T cells sorted from blood, obtained in a trial of the OX40 agonist ivuxolimab. The TCR sequence derives from an adult with an advanced solid tumor such as melanoma, head and neck, liver or kidney cancer.

CDR3 sequence reads: CASSVATGNIYEQYF. The CDR3 bases are TGTGCCAGCAGCGTAGCAACAGGAAACATCTACGAGCAGTACTTC. This chain uses TRBV9 with TRBJ2-7, with D perhaps TRBD1 (5 bases). The CDR3 contains 15 residues. CDR1 and CDR2 from the germline V gene are SGDLS and YYNGEE. V dropped 0 bases and J dropped 3 bases, with 13 bases sitting between them.